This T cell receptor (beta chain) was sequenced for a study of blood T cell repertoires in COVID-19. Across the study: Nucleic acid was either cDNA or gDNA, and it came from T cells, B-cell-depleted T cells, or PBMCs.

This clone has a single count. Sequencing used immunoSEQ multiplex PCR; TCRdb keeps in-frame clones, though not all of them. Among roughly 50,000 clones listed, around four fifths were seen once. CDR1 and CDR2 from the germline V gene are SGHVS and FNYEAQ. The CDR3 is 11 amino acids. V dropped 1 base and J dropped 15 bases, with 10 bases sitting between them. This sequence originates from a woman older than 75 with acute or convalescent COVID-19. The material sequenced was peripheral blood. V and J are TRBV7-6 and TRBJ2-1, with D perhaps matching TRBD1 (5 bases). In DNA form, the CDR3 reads TGTGCCAGCAGCTTAGAAGGGGTTGGGTTCTTC. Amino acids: CASSLEGVGFF.